The 16 T cell receptor beta chains below were found in one sample sequenced in a study of T-cell reconstitution after alpha-beta-depleted transplantation in children. Unique molecular identifiers were incorporated when the TCRbeta library was constructed. TCRdb re-called the PCR reads through MiXCR, storing one row per CDR3 protein. The repertoire holds 100,000 to 120,000 distinct CDR3 sequences, with around 6.4% as singletons. The sample here was PBMCs, mostly from graft donor cells, taken 360 days after TCRalphabeta/CD19-depleted stem cell transplant. The receptors were gathered from a male patient under 10 years old who had a stem cell transplant for acute lymphoblastic leukemia, so the T cells may come from the graft donor.

This clonotype turned up a few times. The chain employs TRBV18 and TRBJ2-4, with 7 bases lining up with TRBD1. Unmatched junction bases numbered 3, after V lost 5 bases and J lost 5 bases. This CDR3 contains 13 residues. The germline V gene encodes CDR1 KGHSH and CDR2 LQKENI. CDR3 bases: TGTGCCAGCTCATACAGGGGCGAAAACATTCAGTACTTC. Translated: CASSYRGENIQYF. Full variable domain (rest looked up from reference TRBV18 and TRBJ2-4): NAGVMQNPRHLVRRRGQEARLRCSPMKGHSHVYWYRQLPEEGLKFMVYLQKENIIDESGMPKERFSAEFPKEGPSILRIQQVVRGDSAAYFCASSYRGENIQYFGAGTRLSVL.

This clonotype was seen repeatedly, ten times or more. The rearrangement uses TRBV5-1 and TRBJ2-2; TRBD2 agrees at 13 bases. CDR1 SGHRS and CDR2 YFSETQ come from the germline V gene. CDR3 length equals 16 residues. V lost 4 bases, J lost 4 bases, and 4 bases stayed unmatched. The CDR3 region has the DNA TGCGCCAGCAGCAAGACTAGCGGGGGGCCCACCGGGGAGCTGTTTTTT. Residues: CASSKTSGGPTGELFF.

The chain is built from TRBV10-3 and TRBJ2-2, with D perhaps TRBD2 (6 bases). Germline V lookup: CDR1 ENHRY, CDR2 SYGVKD. The CDR3 is 15 residues long. Trimming left V 2 bases short and J 4 bases short, with 11 bases between. This CDR3 is CAISEVTSSTGELFF. DNA of the CDR3: TGTGCCATCAGTGAGGTCACTAGCAGCACCGGGGAGCTGTTTTTT.

This clonotype was observed many times. The chain employs TRBV5-1 and TRBJ1-1; D ambiguous. The germline V and J ends were trimmed by 7 bases and 6 bases, with 19 bases remaining between them. This CDR3 region has 14 residues. Germline lookup yields CDR1 SGHRS and CDR2 YFSETQ. The CDR3: CASPDPEGNPEAFF. The CDR3 coding sequence is TGCGCCAGCCCGGACCCGGAGGGAAACCCTGAAGCTTTCTTT.

This clonotype was observed at least ten times. The genes are TRBV12-3 or TRBV12-4 and TRBJ2-7, with a possible D match to TRBD1 (6 bases). This CDR3 has 16 amino acids. Trimming left V 5 bases short and J 1 base short, with 18 bases between. The CDR3 DNA follows: TGTGCCAGCAGTCCCCACAGGACAAGGGGGTCCTACGAGCAGTACTTC. It encodes CASSPHRTRGSYEQYF.

There are a few counts of this clonotype. This chain connects TRBV7-2 to TRBJ2-7; tentative D call: TRBD1 (5 bases). CDR1 and CDR2 (germline): SGHTA, FQGNSA. The V gene lost 1 base and the J gene lost 0 bases, with 16 bases spanning the gap. The CDR3 has 17 amino acids. In nucleotides, the CDR3 is TGTGCCAGCAGCTTAGTGCCCCTCCGACAGAGCTCCTACGAGCAGTACTTC. This gives the protein CASSLVPLRQSSYEQYF.

This chain connects TRBV27 to TRBJ2-7; D might be TRBD2 (5 bases). Germline V gene lookup returns CDR1 MNHEY and CDR2 SMNVEV (reference sequence). This CDR3 contains 14 residues. The V and J ends lost 5 bases and 6 bases respectively, with 17 bases between them. In DNA, the CDR3 is TGTGCCAGCAGTCCCATCCCCCCCGGGATCGAGCAGTACTTC. Translating gives CASSPIPPGIEQYF.

This clonotype was seen a handful of times. This chain links TRBV21-1 with TRBJ2-4; no check of the table's D call, TRBD1, against the DNA was made. TRBV21-1 is recorded as a pseudogene. This CDR3 spans 17 amino acids. The CDR3 sequence: CASSKGGEGSQKNIQYF. CDR3 nucleotides: TGTGCCAGCAGCAAAGGAGGGGAGGGTAGCCAAAAAAACATTCAGTACTTC.

This clonotype has a count of ten or more. The rearrangement links TRBV7-6 to TRBJ2-3; D is unresolved. V lost 6 bases and J 3 bases, leaving 13 bases between the germline ends. Per germline, CDR1 SGHVS and CDR2 FNYEAQ. The CDR3 spans 14 residues. This CDR3 is CASRGNQGTDTQYF. In DNA, the CDR3 is TGTGCCAGCAGGGGAAACCAAGGGACAGATACGCAGTATTTT.

This clonotype has at least ten counts. This chain joins TRBV10-3 and TRBJ2-7; 7 positions agree with TRBD2. After removal of 5 bases from V and 7 bases from J, the junction contained 11 bases not matched to a gene. The CDR3 is made up of 14 amino acids. Germline loops: CDR1 ENHRY, CDR2 SYGVKD. CDR3 in DNA: TGTGCCATCAGTTCGGGGCTAGCGGTAGGGGAGCAGTACTTC. Translated: CAISSGLAVGEQYF.

This clonotype was recorded at least ten times. The chain has TRBV6-2 or TRBV6-3 and TRBJ2-7, with D unclear. Germline V gene data show CDR1 as MNHEY and CDR2 as SVGEGT. Trimming removed 2 bases from V and 2 bases from J, with 10 bases in between. The CDR3 sequence is 14 residues long. The CDR3 sequence is CASSYGSAPYEQYF. The CDR3 DNA is TGTGCCAGCAGTTACGGGTCAGCCCCCTACGAGCAGTACTTC.

This clonotype came up many times. The chain employs TRBV2 and TRBJ2-2; 15 positions agree with TRBD2. The CDR3 totals 18 residues. CDR1 is SNHLY, CDR2 FYNNEI, per germline. The V and J ends lost 5 bases and 5 bases, in that order; junction bases with no gene match: 9. The CDR3 loop is CASSSGLAGGAQTGELFF. In nucleotides, the CDR3 is TGTGCCAGCAGTTCGGGACTAGCGGGAGGCGCCCAAACCGGGGAGCTGTTTTTT.

V usage is TRBV28 and J usage is TRBJ1-2; D is uncertain. CDR3 size: 12 residues. CDR1 and CDR2 (germline): MDHEN, SYDVKM. V was clipped by 4 bases and J by 7 bases, with 10 bases between them. The CDR3 here is CASSSPPSGYTF. CDR3 in DNA: TGTGCCAGCAGTTCCCCTCCGAGTGGCTACACCTTC.

In this sample, this clonotype turned up many times. The chain has TRBV7-2 and TRBJ2-2; TRBD2 aligns across 9 bases. The V gene's germline CDR1 is SGHTA and CDR2 FQGNSA. V shed 1 base and J 6 bases; nucleotides not matched to a gene: 6. This CDR3 comprises 16 residues. CDR3 sequence (DNA): TGTGCCAGCAGCTTAGTTAGCGGGGGCATGTCCGGGGAGCTGTTTTTT. Its protein product is CASSLVSGGMSGELFF.

This clonotype was counted ten times or more. This chain links TRBV29-1 with TRBJ1-2; TRBD1 matches at 9 bases. CDR1 and CDR2 (germline): SQVTM, ANQGSEA. The CDR3 sequence is 14 residues long. V was clipped by 4 bases and J by 6 bases; unmatched bases: 9. This chain's CDR3 is CSVGRTGEKDGYTF. CDR3 in DNA: TGCAGCGTTGGTCGGACAGGGGAAAAAGATGGCTACACCTTC.

In this sample, this clonotype turned up many times. The J gene is TRBJ2-2, the V gene TRBV24-1; D may be TRBD1 or TRBD2 (5 bases each). With 4 bases removed from V and 6 bases from J, the gap between germline ends came to 20 bases. Germline CDR1 and CDR2: KGHDR and SFDVKD. CDR3 length equals 17 residues. The chain's CDR3 is CATSDISPKRGPGELFF. Written as DNA, the CDR3 is TGTGCCACCAGTGACATAAGCCCAAAGAGGGGACCCGGGGAGCTGTTTTTT.